These 14 T cell receptor beta chains were sequenced from one sample in a study of blood T cell repertoires in COVID-19. Some clones are missing from TCRdb's copy, which holds only in-frame ones; the method was immunoSEQ multiplex PCR. Of more than 150,000 clones listed, 80% to 90% were seen once; the top ten hold roughly 2.8%. Specimen: peripheral blood. All receptors come from a man aged 55-75 years with acute or convalescent COVID-19.

This clone appeared a few times. This chain joins TRBV2 and TRBJ2-1, with TRBD1 identical over 8 bases. V shed 7 bases, J shed 7 bases, and the junction held 24 bases outside the gene matches. This CDR3 is built from 19 residues. Germline V gene sequence: CDR1 SNHLY, CDR2 FYNNEI. CDR3 sequence reads: CASTKSGPPSRTGLNEQFF. The CDR3 DNA follows: TGTGCCAGCACAAAAAGTGGCCCCCCGTCCAGGACAGGGCTGAATGAGCAGTTCTTC. The whole variable domain, remainder taken from reference TRBV2 and TRBJ2-1, is EPEVTQTPSHQVTQMGQEVILRCVPISNHLYFYWYRQILGQKVEFLVSFYNNEISEKSEIFDDQFSVERPDGSNFTLKIRSTKLEDSAMYFCASTKSGPPSRTGLNEQFFGPGTRLTVL.

V gene TRBV18 combines with J gene TRBJ1-6; D is perhaps TRBD1 (5 bases). V gave up 1 base and J gave up 10 bases, with 11 bases separating them. The germline CDR1 and CDR2 sequences are KGHSH and LQKENI. The CDR3 loop spans 14 amino acids. CDR3 in amino acids: CASSPQGKASPLHF. CDR3 nucleotide sequence: TGTGCCAGCTCACCACAGGGGAAGGCCTCACCCCTCCACTTT.

V gene TRBV4-3 combines with J gene TRBJ2-7; 15 bases are a match to TRBD2. Unmatched junction bases numbered 16, after V lost 1 base and J lost 3 bases. The CDR3 length is 21 residues. Germline CDR1 reads LGHNA; CDR2 reads YSLEER. The CDR3 spells CASSQGLIGTSGGLPLYEQYF. CDR3 in DNA: TGCGCCAGCAGCCAAGGGTTAATTGGGACTAGCGGGGGGCTTCCCCTCTACGAGCAGTACTTC.

This chain connects TRBV19 to TRBJ2-6, with D maybe TRBD2 (6 bases). The V gene lost 10 bases and the J gene lost 7 bases, with 8 bases spanning the gap. The CDR3 covers 11 residues. Per germline, CDR1 LNHDA and CDR2 SQIVND (reference sequence). CDR3 residues: CATGDANVLTF. The CDR3 region has the DNA TGTGCCACGGGGGACGCCAACGTCCTGACTTTC.

J is TRBJ2-3 and V is TRBV5-1, with 8 nucleotides matching TRBD2. V dropped 0 bases and J dropped 0; count of bases not matched to a gene: 6. The germline V gene encodes CDR1 SGHRS and CDR2 YFSETQ. The CDR3 extends over 17 amino acids. The CDR3 DNA follows: TGCGCCAGCAGCTTGGGGCCGCGGGGGGCTAGCACAGATACGCAGTATTTT. Translated, it gives CASSLGPRGASTDTQYF.

The CDR3 coding sequence is TGTGCCAGCAGCTTACTACAGCTCCAGAACACCGGGGAGCTGTTTTTT. Translated: CASSLLQLQNTGELFF. The V gene is TRBV13, the J gene TRBJ2-2; D not certain. Germline lookup yields CDR1 PRHDT and CDR2 FYEKMQ (reference sequence). The CDR3 length is 16 residues. Trimming left V 2 bases short and J 1 base short, with 11 bases between.

The gene calls are TRBV11-2 and TRBJ1-5; maybe TRBD1 (5 bases). CDR1 and CDR2 (germline): SGHAT, FQNNGV. The CDR3 has 15 residues. Trimming pared 5 bases from V and 2 bases from J, leaving 13 bases between. The CDR3 protein is CASSPTTGGNQPQHF. CDR3 DNA sequence: TGTGCCAGCAGCCCAACAACAGGTGGCAATCAGCCCCAGCATTTT.

The chain links TRBV7-6 to TRBJ1-1, with 7 bases matching TRBD1. CDR1 and CDR2 (germline): SGHVS, FNYEAQ. Trimming took 1 base from V and 3 from J; bases not matched to a gene: 11. The length of the CDR3 is 17 residues. This chain's CDR3 is CASSLEATGAPHTEAFF. As DNA, the CDR3 is TGTGCCAGCAGCTTAGAGGCAACAGGGGCGCCTCACACTGAAGCTTTCTTT.

This chain links TRBV27 with TRBJ2-2; D is perhaps TRBD1 (6 bases). The CDR3 sequence is 15 residues long. V was clipped by 7 bases and J by 0 bases, with 12 bases between them. Per germline, CDR1 MNHEY and CDR2 SMNVEV (reference sequence). The CDR3 protein is CASTGDNANTGELFF. As DNA, the CDR3 is TGTGCCAGCACCGGGGACAACGCGAACACCGGGGAGCTGTTTTTT.

The CDR3 loop reads CATSAPDRGGEQYF. CDR3 in DNA: TGTGCCACCAGTGCCCCGGACAGGGGGGGCGAGCAGTACTTC. V usage is TRBV24-1 and J usage is TRBJ2-7, with 10 bases fitting TRBD1. CDR1 KGHDR and CDR2 SFDVKD come from the germline V gene. The CDR3 runs to 14 residues. Trimming removed 5 bases from V and 6 bases from J; junction bases left unmatched: 6.

This clone has just a few counts. The chain links TRBV4-1 to TRBJ2-1; 10 bases agree with TRBD1. The CDR3 sequence is 17 residues long. Germline-derived CDR1 and CDR2 are MGHRA and YSYEKL. V trimming: 6 bases; J trimming: 2 bases; junction bases outside the gene matches: 10. The DNA for the CDR3 is TGCGCCAGCAGGACAGGGGGCCAGGGTGAGGCCTACAATGAGCAGTTCTTC. As protein: CASRTGGQGEAYNEQFF.

This sequence joins TRBV15 and TRBJ1-2; D call uncertain. The germline V gene encodes CDR1 LNHNV and CDR2 YYDKDF (reference sequence). The CDR3 has 14 residues. V was cut by 0 bases and J by 6 bases, with 11 bases left in between. The chain's CDR3 is CATSRDLSSDGYTF. The CDR3, as DNA: TGTGCCACCAGCAGAGATTTGAGCAGCGATGGCTACACCTTC.

The chain joins TRBV12-3 or TRBV12-4 to TRBJ2-7, with TRBD1 as a possible D gene (5 bases). Trimming removed 3 bases from V and 1 base from J, with 7 bases in between. The CDR3 extends over 13 amino acids. CDR3 region: CASSFTGSYEQYF. CDR3 coding DNA: TGTGCCAGCAGTTTTACAGGATCCTACGAGCAGTACTTC.

On this clone itself: A junction end diverges from the germline sequence, so it may reflect a read error. This chain joins TRBV5-1 and TRBJ2-6; 8 nucleotides agree with TRBD2. The germline gives CDR1 SGHRS, CDR2 YFSETQ. The CDR3 extends over 16 amino acids. CDR3 bases: TGCGCCCGCAGCGGCGGGGGGTTAACTGGGGCCAACGTCCTGACTTTC. Protein: CARSGGGLTGANVLTF.